Below are 19 T cell receptor beta chains sequenced from a single sample in a study of CD8+ T cells in alopecia areata (dated by TCRdb to between 2018 and 2020). Per the publication, the treatment or condition label means: oral pan-JAK inhibitor, 5-10 mg twice daily. Library construction relied on the immunoSEQ multiplex PCR assay. For TCR sequencing, RNA was extracted from every sample and reverse transcribed into cDNA to serve as template. TCRdb holds this immuneACCESS table with in-frame rearrangements only. Some clones are missing; in checked studies, unresolved V genes explain under half, and the rest has no known cause. Within this sample are 200,000 to 250,000 clones, with approximately 70% of them counted one time only. The ten most abundant clones make up approximately 1.2% of the sample. The source was CD4+ T cells sorted from blood, collected around week 42, from a patient treated with tofacitinib. The receptors come from a human donor with alopecia areata.

The chain employs TRBV6-5 and TRBJ1-2; D is uncertain. With 7 bases removed from V and 3 bases from J, the gap between germline ends came to 9 bases. The CDR3 is 12 residues long. CDR1 and CDR2 from the germline V gene are MNHEY and SVGAGI. Written as DNA, the CDR3 is TGTGCCAGCAACGGCGGACACTATGGCTACACCTTC. This codes for CASNGGHYGYTF.

The CDR3 loop reads CASSSGPHYTF. The CDR3 region has the DNA TGTGCCAGCAGTTCGGGACCCCACTACACCTTC. The chain has TRBV27 and TRBJ1-2, with D perhaps matching TRBD1 (5 bases). CDR1 is MNHEY, CDR2 SMNVEV, per germline (reference sequence). The CDR3 covers 11 residues. The V gene lost 4 bases and the J gene lost 10 bases, with 10 bases spanning the gap.

This clone has more than one count but fewer than ten. This rearrangement joins TRBV18 to TRBJ2-3; no reliable D call. The CDR3 is 14 residues long. V lost 6 bases to trimming and J lost 3 bases, with 13 bases between them. Germline V lookup: CDR1 KGHSH, CDR2 LQKENI. The chain's CDR3 is CASSPPALTDTQYF. DNA for the CDR3: TGTGCCAGCTCTCCCCCGGCTTTGACAGATACGCAGTATTTT.

The chain employs TRBV6-4 and TRBJ2-3; 12 positions agree with TRBD2. V was pared by 5 bases and J by 0 bases, with 0 bases of the junction left unmatched. There are 15 residues in the CDR3. The V gene's germline CDR1 is MRHNA and CDR2 SNTAGT. This chain's CDR3 is CASSLAGGSTDTQYF. The CDR3 coding sequence is TGTGCCAGCAGTCTAGCGGGGGGGAGCACAGATACGCAGTATTTT.

The chain combines TRBV7-3 with TRBJ1-1; no clear D gene. V shed 6 bases and J shed 8 bases, with 13 bases lying between them. The CDR3 loop spans 12 amino acids. The germline CDR1 and CDR2 sequences are SGHTA and FQGTGA. The CDR3 region has the DNA TGTGCCAGCAGTTCAACCGGGGAAGAAGCTTTCTTT. It is translated as CASSSTGEEAFF.

This clone was observed a single time. The chain employs TRBV18 and TRBJ1-2, with TRBD1 identical over 7 bases. The length of the CDR3 is 15 residues. V was pared by 4 bases and J by 4 bases, with 9 bases of the junction left unmatched. Germline CDR1 and CDR2: KGHSH and LQKENI. The CDR3 protein is CASSLHGTAVYGYTF. CDR3 coding DNA: TGTGCCAGCTCACTTCACGGGACAGCCGTCTATGGCTACACCTTC.

This clone was observed a single time. CDR3 amino acids: CSVNRGLKSNTEAFF. CDR3 nucleotide sequence: TGCAGCGTGAACAGGGGGCTAAAATCTAACACTGAAGCTTTCTTT. The chain uses TRBV29-1 and TRBJ1-1; TRBD1 matches at 9 bases. Germline V gene sequence: CDR1 SQVTM, CDR2 ANQGSEA. After removal of 6 bases from V and 2 bases from J, the junction contained 10 bases not matched to a gene. The length of the CDR3 is 15 residues. Drawing the rest from reference TRBV29-1 and TRBJ1-1, the complete variable domain is SAVISQKPSRDICQRGTSLTIQCQVDSQVTMMFWYRQQPGQSLTLIATANQGSEATYESGFVIDKFPISRPNLTFSTLTVSNMSPEDSSIYLCSVNRGLKSNTEAFFGQGTRLTVV.

This clone has only one observation. This chain uses TRBV27 with TRBJ2-5; D is perhaps TRBD1 or TRBD2 (5 bases each). The CDR3 extends over 15 amino acids. The germline CDR1 and CDR2 sequences are MNHEY and SMNVEV (reference sequence). V lost 5 bases and J 2 bases, leaving 15 bases between the germline ends. The CDR3 nucleotides are TGTGCCAGCAGTCCCTGGGAGTCAGGGCAAGAGACCCAGTACTTC. This sequence encodes CASSPWESGQETQYF.

The chain has TRBV29-1 and TRBJ2-1, with TRBD2 identical over 11 bases. After removal of 3 bases from V and 7 bases from J, the junction contained 5 bases not matched to a gene. The CDR3 sequence is 14 residues long. Germline V gene lookup returns CDR1 SQVTM and CDR2 ANQGSEA. The chain's CDR3 is CSVDIAGGRNEQFF. DNA of the CDR3: TGCAGCGTTGATATAGCGGGGGGGAGGAATGAGCAGTTCTTC.

The V gene is TRBV11-2, the J gene TRBJ2-3, with 12 bases matching TRBD2. CDR3 size: 16 residues. V gave up 5 bases and J gave up 5 bases; unmatched junction bases: 8. Germline V gene sequence: CDR1 SGHAT, CDR2 FQNNGV. The CDR3 DNA reads TGTGCCAGCAGCCCCCTAGCGGGGGGGCCAAGAGATACGCAGTATTTT. It codes for CASSPLAGGPRDTQYF. Drawing the rest from reference TRBV11-2 and TRBJ2-3, the complete variable domain is EAGVAQSPRYKIIEKRQSVAFWCNPISGHATLYWYQQILGQGPKLLIQFQNNGVVDDSQLPKDRFSAERLKGVDSTLKIQPAKLEDSAVYLCASSPLAGGPRDTQYFGPGTRLTVL.

In its sample, this clone was seen a few times. The chain recombines TRBV29-1 with TRBJ1-2; D not certain. V lost 4 bases, J lost 8 bases, and 11 bases lay in between. This CDR3 has 11 residues. Germline V gene sequence: CDR1 SQVTM, CDR2 ANQGSEA. CDR3 sequence reads: CSVGAEEGYTF. The DNA for the CDR3 is TGCAGCGTTGGGGCAGAGGAGGGCTACACCTTC.

V gene TRBV5-1 combines with J gene TRBJ1-5; 8 bases align to TRBD1. Unmatched junction bases numbered 15, after V lost 4 bases and J lost 6 bases. The CDR3 spans 17 residues. Germline V gives CDR1 SGHRS, CDR2 YFSETQ. In DNA, the CDR3 is TGCGCCAGCAGCCCCGGGACAGGCGGGATAGTTGGTCAGCCCCAGCATTTT. Amino acid sequence: CASSPGTGGIVGQPQHF.

V and J are TRBV30 and TRBJ2-1, with a weak D call TRBD2 (6 bases). The CDR3 length is 15 residues. The V end was cut by 3 bases, the J end by 9 bases, with 21 bases between. Germline V gene data show CDR1 as GTSNPN and CDR2 as SVGIG (reference sequence). CDR3 residues: CAWSGGRGLIGEQFF. The CDR3 DNA reads as TGTGCCTGGAGCGGCGGGCGGGGCCTAATTGGTGAGCAGTTCTTC.

This clone was picked up a small number of times. This chain connects TRBV15 to TRBJ2-5; 9 bases are a match to TRBD1. The V gene end was trimmed by 0 bases and the J gene end by 9 bases; junction bases not matched to a gene: 8. The CDR3 totals 15 residues. Germline CDR1 is LNHNV and CDR2 is YYDKDF (reference sequence). This CDR3 is CATSRDRGTGRAQYF. The CDR3 DNA reads as TGTGCCACCAGCAGAGATCGCGGGACAGGGAGGGCCCAGTACTTC.

J is TRBJ1-1 and V is TRBV14; D remains unclear. Germline V gene sequence: CDR1 SGHDN, CDR2 FVKESK. The CDR3 is 14 residues long. Trimming cost V 0 bases and J 7 bases, with 12 bases left between them. CDR3 DNA sequence: TGTGCCAGCAGCCAAGATCTAACCTTGGATGAAGCTTTCTTT. Translating gives CASSQDLTLDEAFF.

This chain links TRBV25-1 with TRBJ2-2; 11 nucleotides agree with TRBD1. J gave up 3 bases and V 8 bases, and 11 bases lay outside the gene matches. In germline, CDR1 is MGHDK, CDR2 SYGVNS. CDR3 length: 17 amino acids. CDR3 residues: CASGRVPGQGDTGELFF. CDR3 sequence (DNA): TGTGCCAGCGGAAGGGTACCGGGACAGGGGGACACCGGGGAGCTGTTTTTT.

This chain uses TRBV5-4 with TRBJ1-1, with D tentatively TRBD1 (5 bases). The CDR3 contains 14 residues. Germline V lookup: CDR1 SGHNT, CDR2 YYREEE (reference sequence). Trimming took 4 bases from V and 3 from J, leaving 13 bases between them. CDR3 coding DNA: TGTGCCAGCAGCCGGGACGGGACGGACACTGAAGCTTTCTTT. Translating gives CASSRDGTDTEAFF.

The count of this clone is one. The J gene is TRBJ2-6, the V gene TRBV4-3, with D tentatively TRBD2 (5 bases). V lost 0 bases and J lost 0, with 18 bases in between. There are 20 residues in the CDR3. Germline assignment: CDR1 LGHNA and CDR2 YSLEER. The CDR3 spells CASSQDPPIRGYSGANVLTF. CDR3 DNA: TGCGCCAGCAGCCAAGATCCCCCCATACGGGGTTACTCTGGGGCCAACGTCCTGACTTTC.

The chain couples TRBV14 to TRBJ1-4, with TRBD1 as a possible D gene (5 bases). V was shortened by 1 base and J by 6 bases, with 6 bases between the two germline ends. The CDR3 contains 13 residues. Germline V gene data show CDR1 as SGHDN and CDR2 as FVKESK. The CDR3 coding sequence is TGTGCCAGCAGCCAAGCCAGGGATGAAAAACTGTTTTTT. Protein sequence: CASSQARDEKLFF. The full variable domain, in which reference TRBV14 and TRBJ1-4 provide the parts outside the CDR3, is EAGVTQFPSHSVIEKGQTVTLRCDPISGHDNLYWYRRVMGKEIKFLLHFVKESKQDESGMPNNRFLAERTGGTYSTLKVQPAELEDSGVYFCASSQARDEKLFFGSGTQLSVL.